One sample yielded the 12 T cell receptor beta chains listed below, sequenced in a study of T cell responses to AZD1222 COVID-19 vaccine. Profiled with immunoSEQ multiplex PCR; TCRdb holds only in-frame clones, not every one. The sample has around 90,000 clones, approximately 91% seen once. Sequencing was performed on peripheral blood, taken on day 0 of AZD1222 vaccination. The receptors derive from an adult in good health.

V is TRBV2 and J is TRBJ1-2; TRBD1 is a possible D gene (6 bases). CDR1 SNHLY and CDR2 FYNNEI come from the germline V gene. Trimming pared 5 bases from V and 8 bases from J, leaving 18 bases between. This CDR3 comprises 14 residues. CDR3 region: CASSRQATQEGYTF. The DNA for the CDR3 is TGTGCCAGCAGTCGACAGGCCACCCAGGAGGGCTACACCTTC.

V and J are TRBV18 and TRBJ2-1; D remains ambiguous. V was pared by 1 base and J by 0 bases, with 4 bases between. Germline V lookup: CDR1 KGHSH, CDR2 LQKENI. This CDR3 spans 14 amino acids. The CDR3 DNA follows: TGTGCCAGCTCACCACTGAGCTCCTACAATGAGCAGTTCTTC. This codes for CASSPLSSYNEQFF.

This clone was picked up a small number of times. The rearrangement links TRBV18 to TRBJ2-2; D might be TRBD2 (6 bases). Germline values: CDR1 KGHSH, CDR2 LQKENI. V was pared by 2 bases and J by 3 bases, with 10 bases between. This CDR3 spans 15 amino acids. The CDR3 DNA reads as TGTGCCAGCTCACCAACGGGGGTCGACACCGGGGAGCTGTTTTTT. Translating it yields CASSPTGVDTGELFF.

The V call is TRBV19, the J call TRBJ2-7, with 8 nucleotides matching TRBD1. CDR3 length equals 15 residues. V shed 1 base, J shed 5 bases, and the junction held 7 bases outside the gene matches. Germline loops: CDR1 LNHDA, CDR2 SQIVND (reference sequence). CDR3 in DNA: TGTGCCAGTAGTATAGGTACAGGGGGATTCGACGAGCAGTACTTC. It codes for CASSIGTGGFDEQYF.

This chain connects TRBV7-9 to TRBJ1-5; no reliable D call. From germline, CDR1 is SEHNR and CDR2 FQNEAQ (reference sequence). There are 14 residues in the CDR3. The V end lost 8 bases, the J end lost 2 bases, and 13 bases lay between the germline ends. CDR3 sequence (DNA): TGTGCCAGCTCCCCCGCCACGGGCAATCAGCCCCAGCATTTT. Translating it yields CASSPATGNQPQHF.

The chain recombines TRBV11-2 with TRBJ2-2; D unresolved. V was trimmed by 2 bases and J by 0 bases, leaving 7 bases between them. The CDR3 extends over 15 amino acids. Germline CDR1 is SGHAT and CDR2 is FQNNGV. The CDR3 region is CASSLRFPNTGELFF. Written as DNA, the CDR3 is TGTGCCAGCAGCTTAAGGTTTCCGAACACCGGGGAGCTGTTTTTT. The whole variable domain, remainder taken from reference TRBV11-2 and TRBJ2-2, is EAGVAQSPRYKIIEKRQSVAFWCNPISGHATLYWYQQILGQGPKLLIQFQNNGVVDDSQLPKDRFSAERLKGVDSTLKIQPAKLEDSAVYLCASSLRFPNTGELFFGEGSRLTVL.

The chain carries TRBV30 and TRBJ2-7; the D gene is possibly TRBD2 (6 bases). Trimming shortened V by 5 bases and J by 0 bases, and 8 bases separated the two germline ends. From germline, CDR1 is GTSNPN and CDR2 SVGIG (reference sequence). The CDR3 loop spans 12 amino acids. CDR3 sequence: CAWATSSYEQYF. The CDR3 DNA is TGTGCCTGGGCGACTAGCTCCTACGAGCAGTACTTC.

This chain uses TRBV30 with TRBJ2-7; 13 nucleotides align to TRBD2. CDR1 and CDR2 from the germline V gene are GTSNPN and SVGIG (reference sequence). The CDR3 loop spans 16 amino acids. The J segment lost 4 bases and the V segment lost 2 bases, leaving 8 bases of the junction unmatched. For the CDR3, the DNA is TGTGCCTGGAGTCCGACTAGCGGGGGGTCTGGGTACGAGCAGTACTTC. Its protein is CAWSPTSGGSGYEQYF.

The J gene is TRBJ2-7, the V gene TRBV11-3; either TRBD1 or TRBD2 may supply D (5 bases each). This CDR3 spans 14 amino acids. CDR1 and CDR2 (germline): SGHNT, YENEEA. V was shortened by 4 bases and J by 12 bases, with 22 bases between the two germline ends. The DNA of the CDR3 is TGTGCCAGCAGCTCACGAGGCTGCGACGGGGCTCGGTACTTC. Protein product: CASSSRGCDGARYF.

The chain carries TRBV19 and TRBJ1-4; possibly TRBD1 for D (6 bases). Per the germline V gene, CDR1 is LNHDA and CDR2 is SQIVND (reference sequence). V gave up 10 bases and J gave up 0 bases, with 15 bases separating them. The CDR3 sequence is 15 residues long. CDR3 DNA sequence: TGTGCCACACGCGAGGGGGGCACAACTAATGAAAAACTGTTTTTT. It specifies CATREGGTTNEKLFF.

V gene TRBV4-1 combines with J gene TRBJ2-4; 8 nucleotides align to TRBD2. Germline V gene sequence: CDR1 MGHRA, CDR2 YSYEKL. Trimming cost V 4 bases and J 0 bases; bases outside gene matches: 8. The CDR3 is 17 residues long. The CDR3 loop is CASSLSGVPLAKNIQYF. The CDR3 nucleotides read TGCGCCAGCAGCCTTAGCGGGGTACCCCTAGCCAAAAACATTCAGTACTTC.

This rearrangement joins TRBV6-1 to TRBJ2-7; either TRBD1 or TRBD2 may supply D (5 bases each). Germline assignment: CDR1 MNHNS and CDR2 SASEGT. This CDR3 is 12 amino acids long. V was shortened by 3 bases and J by 3 bases, with 6 bases between the two germline ends. This CDR3 is CASSEGRYEQYF. As DNA, the CDR3 is TGTGCCAGCAGTGAGGGACGCTACGAGCAGTACTTC.